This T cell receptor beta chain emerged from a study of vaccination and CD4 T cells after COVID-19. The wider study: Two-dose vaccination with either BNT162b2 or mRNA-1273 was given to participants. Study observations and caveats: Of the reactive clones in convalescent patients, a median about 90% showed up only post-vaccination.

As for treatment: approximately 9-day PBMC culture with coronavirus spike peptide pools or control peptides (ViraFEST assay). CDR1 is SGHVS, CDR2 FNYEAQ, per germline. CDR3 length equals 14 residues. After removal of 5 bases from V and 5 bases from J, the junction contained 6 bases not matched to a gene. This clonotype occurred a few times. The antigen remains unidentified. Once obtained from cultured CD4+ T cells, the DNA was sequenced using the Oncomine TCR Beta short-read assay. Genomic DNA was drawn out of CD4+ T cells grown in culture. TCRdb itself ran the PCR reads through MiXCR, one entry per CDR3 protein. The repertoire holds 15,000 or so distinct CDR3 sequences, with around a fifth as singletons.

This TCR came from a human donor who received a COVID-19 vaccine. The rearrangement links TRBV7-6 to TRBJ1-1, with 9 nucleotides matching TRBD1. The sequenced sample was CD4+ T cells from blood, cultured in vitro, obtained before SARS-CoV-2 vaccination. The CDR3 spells CASSQRTGATEAFF. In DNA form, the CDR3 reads TGTGCCAGCAGCCAACGGACAGGGGCTACTGAAGCTTTCTTT.